A selection of T cell receptor beta chains follows, all from one sample in a study of regulatory dendritic cells for organ transplantation. Measured with immunoSEQ multiplex PCR; TCRdb has only the in-frame clones, and not every one. The data hold about 20,000 clones, with about 70% observed a single time. Sequencing was carried out using memory CD4+ T cells from blood. Receptors were obtained from a human donor in good health. Both conserved end residues are part of each CDR3. The D gene is left open where the match is weak. A clone size is listed for some rows: how often the clone was seen (once, few, many), or a class if it is expanded.

d_call: -
j_call: TRBJ1-1
v_call: TRBV19
clone_size: -
cdr3_aa: CASSRYAGGNTEAFF
cdr3_nt: TGTGCCAGTAGTAGATACGCGGGGGGGAACACTGAAGCTTTCTTT

d_call: -
j_call: TRBJ1-5
v_call: TRBV5-8
clone_size: -
cdr3_aa: CASSRQYQPQHF
cdr3_nt: TGTGCCAGCAGCCGACAGTATCAGCCCCAGCATTTT

d_call: TRBD1
j_call: TRBJ1-2
v_call: TRBV4-1
clone_size: -
cdr3_aa: CASSQDRPNRGRGLYGYTF
cdr3_nt: TGCGCCAGCAGCCAAGATCGGCCCAACAGGGGGCGAGGACTGTATGGCTACACCTTC

d_call: TRBD1
j_call: TRBJ1-2
v_call: TRBV7-9
clone_size: once
cdr3_aa: CASSFSGTGGLGYTF
cdr3_nt: TGTGCCAGCAGCTTTTCCGGGACAGGGGGACTTGGCTACACCTTC

d_call: TRBD2
j_call: TRBJ2-5
v_call: TRBV7-2
clone_size: -
cdr3_aa: CASRTGPGRGVETQYF
cdr3_nt: TGTGCCAGCAGGACCGGGCCGGGTCGGGGGGTGGAGACCCAGTACTTC

d_call: TRBD1
j_call: TRBJ1-6
v_call: TRBV18
clone_size: -
cdr3_aa: CASSTRQGESSPLHF
cdr3_nt: TGTGCCAGCTCAACTCGACAGGGAGAGAGTTCACCCCTCCACTTT

d_call: -
j_call: TRBJ2-3
v_call: TRBV11-3
clone_size: -
cdr3_aa: CASSLVFTDTQYF
cdr3_nt: TGTGCCAGCAGCTTAGTATTCACAGATACGCAGTATTTT

d_call: -
j_call: TRBJ1-1
v_call: TRBV4-1
clone_size: few
cdr3_aa: CASRQYMNTEAFF
cdr3_nt: TGCGCCAGCAGACAGTACATGAACACTGAAGCTTTCTTT

d_call: TRBD1
j_call: TRBJ2-3
v_call: TRBV13
clone_size: -
cdr3_aa: CASSLKGQGADTQYF
cdr3_nt: TGTGCCAGCAGCTTAAAGGGACAGGGGGCTGATACGCAGTATTTT

d_call: TRBD2
j_call: TRBJ2-7
v_call: TRBV7-6
clone_size: -
cdr3_aa: CASSLVGGVDEQYF
cdr3_nt: TGTGCCAGCAGCTTAGTCGGGGGGGTTGACGAGCAGTACTTC

d_call: TRBD1
j_call: TRBJ2-3
v_call: TRBV18
clone_size: once
cdr3_aa: CASSPGTGGRDTQYF
cdr3_nt: TGTGCCAGCTCACCCGGGACAGGGGGCAGGGATACGCAGTATTTT

d_call: -
j_call: TRBJ2-2
v_call: TRBV6-1
clone_size: -
cdr3_aa: CASSSGGTGELFF
cdr3_nt: TGTGCCAGCAGTTCAGGGGGGACCGGGGAGCTGTTTTTT

d_call: TRBD2
j_call: TRBJ2-7
v_call: TRBV5-6
clone_size: -
cdr3_aa: CASSRTSGGPHEQYF
cdr3_nt: TGTGCCAGCAGCCGGACTAGCGGGGGTCCCCACGAGCAGTACTTC

d_call: -
j_call: TRBJ1-3
v_call: TRBV18
clone_size: -
cdr3_aa: CASSPRGDGNTIYF
cdr3_nt: TGTGCCAGCTCACCACGCGGGGATGGAAACACCATATATTTT

d_call: -
j_call: TRBJ2-7
v_call: TRBV7-2
clone_size: -
cdr3_aa: CASSPIGGGSYEQYF
cdr3_nt: TGTGCCAGCAGCCCCATAGGGGGGGGTTCCTACGAGCAGTACTTC

d_call: -
j_call: TRBJ1-2
v_call: TRBV11-1
clone_size: few
cdr3_aa: CASSHRTDTNYGYTF
cdr3_nt: TGTGCCAGCAGCCACCGGACGGACACAAACTATGGCTACACCTTC

d_call: -
j_call: TRBJ2-1
v_call: TRBV27
clone_size: -
cdr3_aa: CASSLKVEGYEQFF
cdr3_nt: TGTGCCAGCAGTTTAAAAGTGGAGGGATACGAGCAGTTCTTC

d_call: -
j_call: TRBJ1-4
v_call: TRBV11-3
clone_size: once
cdr3_aa: CASSPRQAKNEKLFF
cdr3_nt: TGTGCCAGCAGCCCTCGGCAGGCCAAGAATGAAAAACTGTTTTTT

d_call: -
j_call: TRBJ2-7
v_call: TRBV7-2
clone_size: few
cdr3_aa: CASSFFQGEQYF
cdr3_nt: TGTGCCAGCAGCTTTTTCCAGGGGGAGCAGTACTTC

d_call: -
j_call: TRBJ1-5
v_call: TRBV25-1
clone_size: few
cdr3_aa: CASSTSWAQPQHF
cdr3_nt: TGTGCCAGCAGTACTTCCTGGGCACAGCCCCAGCATTTT

d_call: TRBD1
j_call: TRBJ1-5
v_call: TRBV4-1
clone_size: -
cdr3_aa: CASSQSLGTGLFNQPQHF
cdr3_nt: TGCGCCAGCAGCCAATCGTTGGGGACAGGGCTTTTCAATCAGCCCCAGCATTTT

d_call: -
j_call: TRBJ2-7
v_call: TRBV25-1
clone_size: -
cdr3_aa: CASSDAPAGEQYF
cdr3_nt: TGTGCCAGCAGTGATGCCCCGGCGGGGGAGCAGTACTTC

d_call: TRBD2
j_call: TRBJ2-1
v_call: TRBV18
clone_size: -
cdr3_aa: CASSPSLAGANEQFF
cdr3_nt: TGTGCCAGCTCACCAAGCCTAGCGGGGGCCAATGAGCAGTTCTTC

d_call: -
j_call: TRBJ1-1
v_call: TRBV7-9
clone_size: once
cdr3_aa: CASSLNRMNTEAFF
cdr3_nt: TGTGCCAGCAGCTTAAATAGAATGAACACTGAAGCTTTCTTT

d_call: -
j_call: TRBJ1-1
v_call: TRBV11-1
clone_size: -
cdr3_aa: CASSLMAGNTEAFF
cdr3_nt: TGTGCCAGCAGCTTGATGGCAGGGAACACTGAAGCTTTCTTT

d_call: -
j_call: TRBJ2-3
v_call: TRBV27
clone_size: -
cdr3_aa: CASSRQGGGPDTQYF
cdr3_nt: TGTGCCAGCAGTAGACAAGGGGGGGGCCCAGATACGCAGTATTTT

d_call: -
j_call: TRBJ2-2
v_call: TRBV6-4
clone_size: -
cdr3_aa: CASSDSAGGSGELFF
cdr3_nt: TGTGCCAGCAGTGACTCGGCAGGGGGGTCCGGGGAGCTGTTTTTT

d_call: TRBD1
j_call: TRBJ1-2
v_call: TRBV7-9
clone_size: few
cdr3_aa: CASSRGQGESYTF
cdr3_nt: TGTGCCAGCAGCCGGGGACAGGGGGAGAGCTACACCTTC

d_call: -
j_call: TRBJ2-5
v_call: TRBV4-2
clone_size: -
cdr3_aa: CASSQEGEVGTQYF
cdr3_nt: TGTGCCAGCAGCCAAGAAGGGGAGGTAGGGACCCAGTACTTC

d_call: -
j_call: TRBJ1-5
v_call: TRBV19
clone_size: few
cdr3_aa: CASSHSLRVNQPQHF
cdr3_nt: TGTGCCAGTAGCCACTCCCTTCGGGTAAATCAGCCCCAGCATTTT

d_call: -
j_call: TRBJ1-5
v_call: TRBV2
clone_size: few
cdr3_aa: CASSGQNQPQHF
cdr3_nt: TGTGCCAGCAGTGGACAAAATCAGCCCCAGCATTTT

d_call: TRBD1
j_call: TRBJ2-2
v_call: TRBV5-1
clone_size: -
cdr3_aa: CASSLRTGGSGELFF
cdr3_nt: TGCGCCAGCAGCTTGCGGACAGGGGGCTCCGGGGAGCTGTTTTTT

d_call: TRBD2
j_call: TRBJ2-5
v_call: TRBV18
clone_size: -
cdr3_aa: CASSPESSGGETQYF
cdr3_nt: TGTGCCAGCTCACCAGAGTCTAGCGGGGGAGAGACCCAGTACTTC

d_call: -
j_call: TRBJ1-1
v_call: TRBV4-3
clone_size: -
cdr3_aa: CASSQDVRGMAEAFF
cdr3_nt: TGCGCCAGCAGCCAGGACGTCAGGGGAATGGCTGAAGCTTTCTTT

d_call: TRBD1
j_call: TRBJ2-6
v_call: TRBV5-1
clone_size: -
cdr3_aa: CASSLAGTGISSGANVLTF
cdr3_nt: TGCGCCAGCAGCTTGGCTGGGACAGGGATTAGCTCTGGGGCCAACGTCCTGACTTTC

d_call: TRBD1
j_call: TRBJ2-7
v_call: TRBV7-8
clone_size: -
cdr3_aa: CASSPETGVERYEQYF
cdr3_nt: TGTGCCAGCAGCCCCGAAACAGGGGTCGAACGCTACGAGCAGTACTTC